This is a list of T cell receptor beta chains from one sample in a study of long-term antiretroviral therapy in people with HIV. Clones were read by immunoSEQ multiplex PCR, and TCRdb kept only the in-frame ones, dropping some. The data show roughly 15,000 clones, more than 85% seen once. The sample here was unsorted PBMCs, taken 0.6 years after starting antiretroviral therapy. The receptors stem from a middle-aged woman with HIV. Both conserved end residues are part of each CDR3. The order of the fields is J gene, D gene, V gene, clone size, CDR3 protein, CDR3 DNA. A D gene is named only where the DNA matches it firmly. The listing skips clone size in some rows; elsewhere it reads once, few, many or a size class.

TRBJ2-3 | - | TRBV10-3 | - | CAINRDFSDTQYF | TGTGCCATCAACAGGGATTTCTCCGATACGCAGTATTTT
TRBJ2-3 | TRBD2 | TRBV4-2 | - | CASSQLAGGPGTDTQYF | TGTGCCAGCAGCCAGCTAGCGGGGGGGCCCGGCACAGATACGCAGTATTTT
TRBJ1-4 | - | TRBV18 | - | CASSPARQLNEKLFF | TGTGCCAGCTCACCCGCGCGGCAGCTTAATGAAAAACTGTTTTTT
TRBJ2-2 | TRBD2 | TRBV5-1 | - | CASSLFLAGDTGELFF | TGCGCCAGCAGCTTGTTTTTAGCGGGCGACACCGGGGAGCTGTTTTTT
TRBJ1-6 | - | TRBV6-5 | few | CASSDRLGTLHF | TGTGCCAGCAGTGACAGGCTGGGAACCCTCCACTTT
TRBJ1-2 | - | TRBV5-1 | once | CASSFSQGGYTF | TGCGCCAGCAGCTTTTCACAGGGAGGCTACACCTTC
TRBJ1-2 | - | TRBV7-9 | - | CASSQDWGGIGYTF | TGCGCCAGCAGCCAAGATTGGGGGGGCATTGGCTACACCTTC
TRBJ2-7 | TRBD2 | TRBV27 | - | CASRPGTREGHEQYF | TGTGCCAGCCGCCCCGGGACTAGAGAGGGCCACGAGCAGTACTTC
TRBJ1-6 | TRBD1 | TRBV4-3 | - | CASSQELQGSSYNSPLHF | TGCGCCAGCAGCCAAGAATTACAGGGGAGCTCCTATAATTCACCCCTCCACTTT
TRBJ2-7 | TRBD2 | TRBV5-1 | - | CASSLVAGGYEQYF | TGCGCCAGCAGCTTGGTGGCGGGGGGGTACGAGCAGTACTTC
TRBJ2-6 | - | TRBV7-2 | few | CASSPVTHSGANVLTF | TGTGCCAGCAGCCCGGTGACCCACTCTGGGGCCAACGTCCTGACTTTC
TRBJ2-3 | - | TRBV19 | - | CASSWGRDTDTQYF | TGTGCCAGTAGTTGGGGCAGGGACACAGATACGCAGTATTTT
TRBJ1-2 | TRBD1 | TRBV19 | large | CASSMGQGATVGYTF | TGTGCCAGTAGTATGGGACAGGGGGCGACGGTTGGCTACACCTTC
TRBJ1-4 | - | TRBV9 | - | CASSVGTSTNEKLFF | TGTGCCAGCAGCGTAGGGACCTCAACTAATGAAAAACTGTTTTTT
TRBJ1-1 | - | TRBV4-1 | once | CASSQAGHTEAFF | TGCGCCAGCAGCCAAGCCGGTCACACTGAAGCTTTCTTT
TRBJ1-4 | - | TRBV7-9 | - | CASSKGAGLEKEKLFF | TGTGCCAGCAGCAAAGGGGCAGGTCTAGAAAAGGAAAAACTGTTTTTT
TRBJ1-2 | - | TRBV6-5 | few | CASSYSFQGYGYTF | TGTGCCAGCAGTTACTCGTTCCAGGGGTATGGCTACACCTTC
TRBJ2-3 | - | TRBV6-1 | - | CAIERSTDTQYF | TGTGCCATAGAGAGGTCCACAGATACGCAGTATTTT
TRBJ2-3 | - | TRBV7-7 | - | CASSLEGGPADTQYF | TGTGCCAGCAGCTTAGAGGGAGGTCCCGCAGATACGCAGTATTTT
TRBJ1-4 | - | TRBV27 | - | CASSIQRAQGSEKLFF | TGTGCCAGCAGTATCCAGAGGGCCCAGGGGAGTGAAAAACTGTTTTTT
TRBJ1-4 | - | TRBV21-1 | - | CASSKSDRDTNEKLFF | TGTGCCAGCAGCAAGAGCGACAGGGACACTAATGAAAAACTGTTTTTT
TRBJ1-1 | - | TRBV7-8 | - | CASSSTPNTEAFF | TGTGCCAGCAGCTCGACACCGAACACTGAAGCTTTCTTT
TRBJ2-5 | TRBD2 | TRBV5-1 | - | CASSSGLAGGRETQYF | TGCGCCAGCAGCTCCGGACTAGCGGGGGGGCGGGAGACCCAGTACTTC
TRBJ1-1 | TRBD1 | TRBV27 | - | CASSFQGVDTEAFF | TGTGCCAGCAGTTTTCAGGGGGTTGACACTGAAGCTTTCTTT
TRBJ1-2 | - | TRBV5-1 | - | CASSMGGSDYGYTF | TGCGCCAGCAGCATGGGGGGTTCAGACTATGGCTACACCTTC
TRBJ1-2 | - | TRBV4-1 | - | CASSQESGLFRDIANYGYTF | TGCGCCAGCAGCCAAGAATCCGGTCTGTTTCGGGACATAGCTAACTATGGCTACACCTTC
TRBJ2-7 | TRBD1 | TRBV29-1 | once | CSVQSPHRGASSYEQYF | TGCAGCGTCCAAAGCCCGCACAGGGGTGCCAGCTCCTACGAGCAGTACTTC
TRBJ2-5 | - | TRBV5-1 | - | CASSLDGGGQETQYF | TGCGCCAGCAGCTTGGATGGTGGAGGGCAAGAGACCCAGTACTTC
TRBJ2-7 | - | TRBV13 | - | CASSFRVSVREQYF | TGTGCCAGCAGCTTCCGGGTTTCGGTTCGCGAGCAGTACTTC
TRBJ2-5 | - | TRBV7-9 | - | CASSLKRKSGETQYF | TGTGCCAGCAGCTTAAAGAGGAAGTCAGGAGAGACCCAGTACTTC
TRBJ2-7 | TRBD1 | TRBV11-3 | - | CASSLDPGQVGEQYF | TGTGCCAGCAGCTTAGATCCGGGACAGGTGGGCGAGCAGTACTTC
TRBJ2-7 | TRBD1 | TRBV6-6 | once | CASSYRTGGPYEQYF | TGTGCCAGCAGTTACCGGACAGGGGGCCCCTACGAGCAGTACTTC
TRBJ2-7 | - | TRBV6-6 | - | CASSGQRVPLSYEQYF | TGTGCCAGCAGCGGCCAACGGGTCCCGCTTTCCTACGAGCAGTACTTC
TRBJ1-5 | TRBD1 | TRBV2 | - | CASSEGRGLAVGNQPQHF | TGTGCCAGCAGTGAGGGTAGGGGGCTTGCAGTTGGCAATCAGCCCCAGCATTTT
TRBJ2-5 | TRBD2 | TRBV4-1 | - | CASSQEFARQTSGGFRETQYF | TGCGCCAGCAGCCAAGAGTTCGCGCGCCAGACTAGCGGGGGATTCAGGGAGACCCAGTACTTC
TRBJ2-7 | TRBD1 | TRBV7-8 | - | CASSLVGGTGHREQYF | TGTGCCAGCAGCTTAGTCGGCGGGACAGGGCACCGCGAGCAGTACTTC
TRBJ2-3 | - | TRBV15 | - | CATSRDTQALNADTQYF | TGTGCCACCAGCAGAGATACACAGGCCCTTAATGCAGATACGCAGTATTTT
TRBJ2-7 | - | TRBV7-2 | - | CASTRGRNSYEQYF | TGTGCCAGCACTCGGGGGCGGAACTCCTACGAGCAGTACTTC
TRBJ1-3 | - | TRBV5-1 | - | CASSLSGNSGNTIYF | TGCGCCAGCAGCTTGAGCGGCAACTCTGGAAACACCATATATTTT
TRBJ1-2 | - | TRBV19 | - | CASIKPGGTYGYTF | TGTGCCAGTATTAAGCCGGGAGGGACCTATGGCTACACCTTC
TRBJ1-1 | - | TRBV4-2 | once | CASSQDLGKEMNTEAFF | TGTGCCAGCAGCCAAGATCTAGGAAAGGAGATGAACACTGAAGCTTTCTTT
TRBJ1-1 | - | TRBV4-3 | - | CASSQDLSMNTEAFF | TGCGCCAGCAGCCAAGACCTATCTATGAACACTGAAGCTTTCTTT
TRBJ1-1 | - | TRBV7-2 | once | CASSLGRVRGTEAFF | TGTGCCAGCAGCTTAGGTAGAGTCAGGGGTACTGAAGCTTTCTTT
TRBJ1-2 | - | TRBV4-3 | - | CASSQVGRSQGRYGYTF | TGCGCCAGCAGCCAAGTGGGCAGATCTCAAGGGCGGTATGGCTACACCTTC
TRBJ1-5 | - | TRBV18 | - | CASSPLQVENQPQHF | TGTGCCAGCTCACCACTCCAGGTGGAAAATCAGCCCCAGCATTTT
TRBJ1-1 | - | TRBV19 | - | CASSISLGATIEAFF | TGTGCCAGTAGTATCTCCCTGGGGGCCACAATTGAAGCTTTCTTT
TRBJ1-5 | - | TRBV30 | - | CAWSVGQNQPQHF | TGTGCCTGGAGTGTGGGTCAGAATCAGCCCCAGCATTTT
TRBJ1-1 | TRBD1 | TRBV15 | - | CATSRRTGGLDEAFF | TGTGCCACCAGCCGTCGGACAGGGGGCCTCGATGAAGCTTTCTTT
TRBJ2-7 | TRBD1 | TRBV7-2 | - | CASSLAGQGSYEQYF | TGTGCCAGCAGCTTAGCTGGACAGGGTTCATACGAGCAGTACTTC
TRBJ1-2 | - | TRBV4-3 | once | CASSQDLVSANYGYTF | TGCGCCAGCAGCCAAGATCTCGTTAGCGCTAACTATGGCTACACCTTC